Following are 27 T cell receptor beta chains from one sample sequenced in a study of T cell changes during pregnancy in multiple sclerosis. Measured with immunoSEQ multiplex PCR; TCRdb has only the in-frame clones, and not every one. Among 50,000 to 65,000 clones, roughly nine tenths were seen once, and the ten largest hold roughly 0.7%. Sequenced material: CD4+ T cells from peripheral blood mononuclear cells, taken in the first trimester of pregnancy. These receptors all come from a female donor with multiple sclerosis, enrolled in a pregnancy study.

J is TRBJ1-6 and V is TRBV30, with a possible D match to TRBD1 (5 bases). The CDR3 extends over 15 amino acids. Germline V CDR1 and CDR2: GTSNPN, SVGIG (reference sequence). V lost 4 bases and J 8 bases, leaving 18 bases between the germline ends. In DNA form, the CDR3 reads TGTGCCTGGACCCCACAGTTGTGGGGCGATTCACCCCTCCACTTT. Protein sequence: CAWTPQLWGDSPLHF.

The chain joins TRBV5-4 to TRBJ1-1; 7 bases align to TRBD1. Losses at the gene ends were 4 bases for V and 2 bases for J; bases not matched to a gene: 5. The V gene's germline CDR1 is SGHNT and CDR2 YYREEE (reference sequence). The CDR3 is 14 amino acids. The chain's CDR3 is CASSTRTGNTEAFF. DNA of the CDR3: TGTGCCAGCAGCACCAGGACAGGTAACACTGAAGCTTTCTTT.

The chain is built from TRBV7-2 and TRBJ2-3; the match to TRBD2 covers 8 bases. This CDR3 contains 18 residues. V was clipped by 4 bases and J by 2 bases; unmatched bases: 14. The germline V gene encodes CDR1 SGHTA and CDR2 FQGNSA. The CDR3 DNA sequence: TGTGCCAGCAGCTCCCCCCTCATTCCAGCGGGGGCCACAGATACGCAGTATTTT. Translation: CASSSPLIPAGATDTQYF.

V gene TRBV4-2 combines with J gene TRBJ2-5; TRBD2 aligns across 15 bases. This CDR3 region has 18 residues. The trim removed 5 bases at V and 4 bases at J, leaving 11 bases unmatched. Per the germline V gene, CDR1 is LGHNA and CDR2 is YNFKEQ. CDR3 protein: CASSSGTSGGFLGETQYF. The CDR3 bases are TGTGCCAGCAGCTCCGGGACTAGCGGGGGGTTCTTAGGAGAGACCCAGTACTTC.

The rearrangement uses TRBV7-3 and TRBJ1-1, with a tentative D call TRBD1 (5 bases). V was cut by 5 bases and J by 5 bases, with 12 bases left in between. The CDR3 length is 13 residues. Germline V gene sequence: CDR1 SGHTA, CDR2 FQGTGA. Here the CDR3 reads CASSPFRQTEAFF. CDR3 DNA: TGTGCCAGCAGCCCATTCCGACAGACTGAAGCTTTCTTT.

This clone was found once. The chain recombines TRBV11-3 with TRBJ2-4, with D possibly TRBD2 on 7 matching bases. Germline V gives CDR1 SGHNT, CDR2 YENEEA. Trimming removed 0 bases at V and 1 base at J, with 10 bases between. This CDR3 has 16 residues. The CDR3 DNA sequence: TGTGCCAGCAGCTTAGAGGGGGGGCGGGCCAAAAACATTCAGTACTTC. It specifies CASSLEGGRAKNIQYF. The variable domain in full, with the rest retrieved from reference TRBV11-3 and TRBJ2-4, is EAGVVQSPRYKIIEKKQPVAFWCNPISGHNTLYWYLQNLGQGPELLIRYENEEAVDDSQLPKDRFSAERLKGVDSTLKIQPAELGDSAVYLCASSLEGGRAKNIQYFGAGTRLSVL.

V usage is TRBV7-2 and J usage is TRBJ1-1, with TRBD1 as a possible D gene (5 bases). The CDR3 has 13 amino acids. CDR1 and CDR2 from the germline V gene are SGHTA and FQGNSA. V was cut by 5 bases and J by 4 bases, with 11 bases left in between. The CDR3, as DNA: TGTGCCAGCAGCCGGCTTAGGGGCACTGAAGCTTTCTTT. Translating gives CASSRLRGTEAFF.

The DNA for the CDR3 is TGTGCCAGCTCACGACAGGCCTCACCCAACAATGAGCAGTTCTTC. Amino acids: CASSRQASPNNEQFF. This sequence joins TRBV18 and TRBJ2-1, with D possibly TRBD1 on 6 matching bases. Trimming left V 4 bases short and J 5 bases short, with 15 bases between. The CDR3 extends over 15 amino acids. CDR1 is KGHSH, CDR2 LQKENI, per germline.

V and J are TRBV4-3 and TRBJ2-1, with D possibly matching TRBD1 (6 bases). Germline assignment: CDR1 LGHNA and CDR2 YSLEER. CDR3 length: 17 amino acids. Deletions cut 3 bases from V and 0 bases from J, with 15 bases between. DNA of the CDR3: TGCGCCAGCAGCCAGGCCGATGACAGGTACTCCTACAATGAGCAGTTCTTC. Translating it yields CASSQADDRYSYNEQFF.

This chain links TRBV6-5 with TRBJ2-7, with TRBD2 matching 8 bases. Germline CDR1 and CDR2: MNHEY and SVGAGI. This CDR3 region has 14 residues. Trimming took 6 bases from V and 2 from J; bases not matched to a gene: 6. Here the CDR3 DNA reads TGTGCCAGCAGCTATAGCGGGGTGGCCTACGAGCAGTACTTC. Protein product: CASSYSGVAYEQYF.

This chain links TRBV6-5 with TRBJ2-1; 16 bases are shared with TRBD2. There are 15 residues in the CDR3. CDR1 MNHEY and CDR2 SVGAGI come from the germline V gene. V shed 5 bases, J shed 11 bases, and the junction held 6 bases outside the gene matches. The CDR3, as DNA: TGTGCCAGCAGTACGCCGGGACTAGCGGGGGGGAAGCAGTTCTTC. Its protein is CASSTPGLAGGKQFF.

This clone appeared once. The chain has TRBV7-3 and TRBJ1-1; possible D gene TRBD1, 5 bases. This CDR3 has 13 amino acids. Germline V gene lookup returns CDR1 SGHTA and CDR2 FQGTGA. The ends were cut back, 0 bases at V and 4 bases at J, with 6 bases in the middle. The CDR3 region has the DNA TGTGCCAGCAGCTTAACTGACAGCACTGAAGCTTTCTTT. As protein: CASSLTDSTEAFF.

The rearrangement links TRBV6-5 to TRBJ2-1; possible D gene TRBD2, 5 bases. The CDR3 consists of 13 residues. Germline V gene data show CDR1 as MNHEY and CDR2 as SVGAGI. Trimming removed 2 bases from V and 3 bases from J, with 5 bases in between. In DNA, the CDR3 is TGTGCCAGCAGTTACCGGGGCTACAATGAGCAGTTCTTC. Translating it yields CASSYRGYNEQFF.

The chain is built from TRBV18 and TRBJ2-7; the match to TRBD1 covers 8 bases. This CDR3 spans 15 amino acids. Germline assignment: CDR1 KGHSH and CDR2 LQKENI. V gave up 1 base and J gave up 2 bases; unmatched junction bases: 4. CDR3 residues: CASSPRGTGTYEQYF. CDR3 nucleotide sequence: TGTGCCAGCTCACCACGCGGGACAGGCACCTACGAGCAGTACTTC.

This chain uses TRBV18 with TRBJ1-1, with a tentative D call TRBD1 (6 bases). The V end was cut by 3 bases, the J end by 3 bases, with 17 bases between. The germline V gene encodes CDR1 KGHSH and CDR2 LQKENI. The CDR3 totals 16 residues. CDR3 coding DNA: TGTGCCAGCTCACCGTTGAGTCAGGGGTGGGACACTGAAGCTTTCTTT. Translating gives CASSPLSQGWDTEAFF. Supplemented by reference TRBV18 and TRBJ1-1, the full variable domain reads NAGVMQNPRHLVRRRGQEARLRCSPMKGHSHVYWYRQLPEEGLKFMVYLQKENIIDESGMPKERFSAEFPKEGPSILRIQQVVRGDSAAYFCASSPLSQGWDTEAFFGQGTRLTVV.

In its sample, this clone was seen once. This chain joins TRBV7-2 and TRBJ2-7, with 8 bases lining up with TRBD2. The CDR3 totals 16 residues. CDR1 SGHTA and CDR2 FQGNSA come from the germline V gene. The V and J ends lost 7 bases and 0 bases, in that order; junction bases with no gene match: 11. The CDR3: CASTQRGGGSSYEQYF. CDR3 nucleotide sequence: TGTGCCAGCACCCAGAGGGGCGGGGGGAGCTCCTACGAGCAGTACTTC.

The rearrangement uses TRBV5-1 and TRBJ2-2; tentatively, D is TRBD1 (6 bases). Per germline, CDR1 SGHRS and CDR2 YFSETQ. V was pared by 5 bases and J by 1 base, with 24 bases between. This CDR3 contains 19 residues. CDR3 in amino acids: CASRPLGVLGDKNTGELFF. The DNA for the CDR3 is TGCGCCAGCAGACCCCTGGGAGTGTTGGGGGACAAGAACACCGGGGAGCTGTTTTTT.

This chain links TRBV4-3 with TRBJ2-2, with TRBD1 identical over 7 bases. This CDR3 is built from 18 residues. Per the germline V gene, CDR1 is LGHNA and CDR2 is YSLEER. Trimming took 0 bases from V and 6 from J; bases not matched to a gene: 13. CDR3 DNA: TGCGCCAGCAGCCAAGAGAGAGGGGGCGGGTTCTTGTCCGGGGAGCTGTTTTTT. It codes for CASSQERGGGFLSGELFF.

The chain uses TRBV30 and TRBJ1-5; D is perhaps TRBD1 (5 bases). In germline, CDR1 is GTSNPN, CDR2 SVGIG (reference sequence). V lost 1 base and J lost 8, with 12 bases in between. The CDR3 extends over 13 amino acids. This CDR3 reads CAWSESTREPQHF. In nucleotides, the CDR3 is TGTGCCTGGAGTGAATCAACCAGGGAGCCCCAGCATTTT.

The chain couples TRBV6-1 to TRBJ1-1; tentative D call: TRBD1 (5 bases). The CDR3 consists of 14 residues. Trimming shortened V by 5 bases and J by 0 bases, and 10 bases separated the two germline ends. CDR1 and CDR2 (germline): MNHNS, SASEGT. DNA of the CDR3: TGTGCCAGCAGTCTAGGACAAATGAACACTGAAGCTTTCTTT. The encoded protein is CASSLGQMNTEAFF.

The CDR3 loop reads CASRAAAFTGELFF. CDR3 in DNA: TGTGCCAGCAGGGCCGCGGCCTTCACCGGGGAGCTGTTTTTT. This chain connects TRBV6-4 to TRBJ2-2; D not certain. The CDR3 loop spans 14 amino acids. V lost 6 bases, J lost 4 bases, and 12 bases lay in between. Looked up from germline, CDR1 is MRHNA and CDR2 is SNTAGT.

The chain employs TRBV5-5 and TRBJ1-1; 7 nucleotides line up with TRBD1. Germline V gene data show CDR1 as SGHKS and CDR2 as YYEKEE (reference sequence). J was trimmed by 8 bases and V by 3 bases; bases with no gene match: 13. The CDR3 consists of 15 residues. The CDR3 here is CASSSRTGATGEAFF. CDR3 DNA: TGTGCCAGCAGCTCCCGGACAGGCGCGACGGGGGAAGCTTTCTTT.

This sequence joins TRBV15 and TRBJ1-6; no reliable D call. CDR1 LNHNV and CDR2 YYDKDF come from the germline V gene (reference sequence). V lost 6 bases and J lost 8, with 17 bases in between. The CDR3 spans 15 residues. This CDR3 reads CATRLVRGRDSPLHF. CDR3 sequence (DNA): TGTGCCACCAGACTGGTCCGGGGTAGAGATTCACCCCTCCACTTT.

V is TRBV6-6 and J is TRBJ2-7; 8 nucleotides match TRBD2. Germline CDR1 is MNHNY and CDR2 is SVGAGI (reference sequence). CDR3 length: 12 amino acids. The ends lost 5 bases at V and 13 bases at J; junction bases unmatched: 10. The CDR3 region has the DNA TGTGCCAGCAGTCCGGGAGGGGACCGCTTATACTTC. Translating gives CASSPGGDRLYF.

CDR3 in amino acids: CSVEGQGALSGSEAFF. Written as DNA, the CDR3 is TGCAGCGTTGAAGGACAGGGGGCCCTCTCTGGGTCTGAAGCTTTCTTT. The V and J genes are TRBV29-1 and TRBJ1-1; 10 nucleotides line up with TRBD1. J gave up 6 bases and V 1 base, and 11 bases lay outside the gene matches. CDR1 and CDR2 from the germline V gene are SQVTM and ANQGSEA. This CDR3 spans 16 amino acids.

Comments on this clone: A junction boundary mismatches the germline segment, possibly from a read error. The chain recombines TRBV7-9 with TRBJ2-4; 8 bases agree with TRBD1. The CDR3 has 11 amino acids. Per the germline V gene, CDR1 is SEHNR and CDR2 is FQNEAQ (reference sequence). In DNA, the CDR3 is TGTGCCAGCAGCATACCGGGACAGGAGCTATTC. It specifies CASSIPGQELF.

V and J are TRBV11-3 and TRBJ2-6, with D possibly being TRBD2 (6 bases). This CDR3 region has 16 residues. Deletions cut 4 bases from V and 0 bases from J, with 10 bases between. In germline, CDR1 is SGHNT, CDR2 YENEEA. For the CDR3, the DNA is TGTGCCAGCAGCTCAGGACTACGCTCTGGGGCCAACGTCCTGACTTTC. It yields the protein CASSSGLRSGANVLTF.